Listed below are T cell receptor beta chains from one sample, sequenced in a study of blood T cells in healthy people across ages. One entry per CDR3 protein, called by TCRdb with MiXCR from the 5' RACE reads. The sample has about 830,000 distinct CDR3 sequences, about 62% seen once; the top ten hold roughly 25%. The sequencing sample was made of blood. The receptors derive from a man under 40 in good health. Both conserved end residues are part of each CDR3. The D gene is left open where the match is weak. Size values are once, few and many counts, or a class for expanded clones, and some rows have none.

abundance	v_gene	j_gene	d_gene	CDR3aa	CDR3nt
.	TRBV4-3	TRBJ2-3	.	CASSQDHGGDRDTQYF	TGCGCCAGCAGCCAAGACCATGGCGGGGACAGAGATACGCAGTATTTT
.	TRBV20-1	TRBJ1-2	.	CSAGGGYTF	TGCAGTGCTGGGGGAGGCTACACCTTC
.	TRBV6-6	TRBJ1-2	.	CASSYSWKLDNYGYTF	TGTGCCAGCAGTTACTCGTGGAAGTTGGATAACTATGGCTACACCTTC
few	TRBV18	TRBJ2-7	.	CASSPPGTYEQYF	TGTGCCAGCTCACCACCGGGAACCTACGAGCAGTACTTC
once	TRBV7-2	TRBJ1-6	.	CASGGQAPLSYNSPLHF	TGTGCCAGCGGTGGCCAGGCACCCCTATCCTATAATTCACCCCTCCACTTT
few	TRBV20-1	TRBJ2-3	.	CSARPPTGSGTDTQYF	TGCAGTGCTAGGCCCCCCACCGGCTCTGGAACAGATACGCAGTATTTT
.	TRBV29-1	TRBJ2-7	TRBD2	CSVDGTSGNTYEQYF	TGCAGCGTTGATGGGACTAGCGGCAATACCTACGAGCAGTACTTC
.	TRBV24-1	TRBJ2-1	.	CATSDLQVGRSSYNEQFF	TGTGCCACCAGTGATTTGCAGGTGGGGAGGAGCTCCTACAATGAGCAGTTCTTC
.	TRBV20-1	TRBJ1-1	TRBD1	CSARDQGGRRDTEAFF	TGCAGTGCTAGAGACCAGGGGGGGAGGCGGGACACTGAAGCTTTCTTT
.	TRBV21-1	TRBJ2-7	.	CASSKITDRGCTYEQYF	TGTGCCAGCAGCAAAATCACAGACAGGGGGTGTACCTACGAGCAGTACTTC
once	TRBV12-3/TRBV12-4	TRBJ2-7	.	CASSLMRVLYF	TGTGCCAGCAGTCTAATGAGGGTCCTGTACTTC
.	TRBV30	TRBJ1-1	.	CAWMDGEAFF	TGTGCCTGGATGGACGGTGAAGCTTTCTTT
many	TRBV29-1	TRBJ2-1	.	CSVEEVGNEQFF	TGCAGCGTTGAAGAAGTGGGAAATGAGCAGTTCTTC
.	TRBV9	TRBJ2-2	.	CASSPSLGELFF	TGTGCCAGCAGCCCTAGTCTCGGGGAGCTGTTTTTT
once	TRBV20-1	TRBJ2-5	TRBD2	CSAGRLAGGAMKGTQYF	TGCAGTGCTGGAAGACTAGCGGGGGGCGCCATGAAAGGGACCCAGTACTTC
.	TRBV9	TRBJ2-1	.	CASSVGEPHNEQFF	TGTGCCAGCAGCGTAGGGGAACCCCACAATGAGCAGTTCTTC
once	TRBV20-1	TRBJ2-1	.	CSAGAGLTYNEQFF	TGCAGTGCAGGGGCAGGCCTTACCTACAATGAGCAGTTCTTC
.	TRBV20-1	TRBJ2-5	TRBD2	CSATGLAGGPQETQYF	TGCAGTGCCACGGGACTAGCGGGGGGACCTCAAGAGACCCAGTACTTC
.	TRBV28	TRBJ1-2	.	CASYEGGHGYTF	TGTGCCAGCTATGAGGGGGGCCATGGCTACACCTTC
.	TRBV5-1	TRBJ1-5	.	CASSLRPGTSNQPQHF	TGCGCCAGCAGCTTGAGGCCCGGGACTAGCAATCAGCCCCAGCATTTT
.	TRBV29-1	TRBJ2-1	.	CSVESRIYNEQFF	TGCAGCGTTGAAAGCAGGATTTACAATGAGCAGTTCTTC
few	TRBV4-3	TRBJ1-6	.	CASSQDTARRGDSPLHF	TGCGCCAGCAGCCAAGATACCGCACGGAGGGGGGATTCACCCCTCCACTTT
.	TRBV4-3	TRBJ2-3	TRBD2	CASSQGLADTDTQYF	TGCGCCAGCAGCCAGGGACTAGCGGACACAGATACGCAGTATTTT
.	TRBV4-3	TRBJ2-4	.	CASSQIGTESFEQYF	TGCGCCAGCAGCCAAATAGGGACTGAGTCCTTTGAGCAGTACTTC
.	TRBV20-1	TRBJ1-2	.	CSAGASLGYTF	TGCAGTGCCGGTGCAAGTTTGGGCTACACCTTC
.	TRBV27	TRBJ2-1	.	CASSARSEYNEQFF	TGTGCCAGCAGTGCTAGATCCGAATACAATGAGCAGTTCTTC
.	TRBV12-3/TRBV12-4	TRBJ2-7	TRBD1	CATAGTGTFEQYF	TGTGCCACCGCCGGGACAGGGACCTTCGAGCAGTACTTC
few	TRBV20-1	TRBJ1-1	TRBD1	CSAHLTDRGRQAFF	TGCAGTGCTCACCTCACGGACAGGGGGCGACAAGCTTTCTTT
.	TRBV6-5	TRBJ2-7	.	CASSPTKRGKSDEQYF	TGTGCCAGCAGTCCCACGAAAAGGGGCAAATCCGACGAGCAGTACTTC
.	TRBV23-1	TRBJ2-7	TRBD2	CASSQSGEGSYEQYF	TGCGCCAGCAGTCAATCGGGGGAGGGATCCTACGAGCAGTACTTC
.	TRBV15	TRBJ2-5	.	CATSTTDYLGETQYF	TGTGCCACCAGCACCACCGACTATCTTGGAGAGACCCAGTACTTC
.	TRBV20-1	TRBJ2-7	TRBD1	CSARGIGGQISYEQYF	TGCAGTGCTAGAGGTATTGGGGGACAGATTAGCTACGAGCAGTACTTC